Described below is a single T cell receptor beta chain sequence and its context. Its antigen remains unknown. The data were produced by immunoSEQ multiplex PCR, yet TCRdb's version contains in-frame clones alone and is incomplete. The table lists roughly 120,000 clones, roughly nine tenths of them singletons. CDR1 is SGDLS, CDR2 YYNGEE, per germline. V lost 0 bases, J lost 7 bases, and 11 bases lay in between. The CDR3 sequence is 15 residues long. The data stem from a study of T cell responses to AZD1222 COVID-19 vaccine. General observations from the study: Donors in the cohort were predominantly white British and more often female, and clonal diversity was possibly underestimated.

The TCR sequence derives from an adult in good health. V gene TRBV9 combines with J gene TRBJ1-6; possible D gene TRBD1, 5 bases. Here the sequenced sample was peripheral blood, taken on day 0 of AZD1222 vaccination. The DNA of the CDR3 is TGTGCCAGCAGCGTAGATGGAGGGACGAATTCACCCCTCCACTTT. It codes for CASSVDGGTNSPLHF.